This T cell receptor beta chain was sequenced in a study of blood T cell repertoires in COVID-19 (dated by TCRdb to 2020 to 2022). Looking at the study overall: Samples from collaborators originated in the United States, Italy and Spain and spanned both the acute and convalescent phases of COVID-19. The material from the prospective study consisted of cDNA or gDNA derived from T cells, B-cell-depleted T cells, or PBMCs. Deeply sampled blood TCRbeta repertoires from subjects exposed to, actively infected with, or recovered from COVID-19 were included in the dataset. The repertoires were made available in a free public database intended to serve as a resource for research on the immune response to SARS-CoV-2. The samples were drawn from two sources: the first 160 participants of the ongoing ImmuneRACE study, and 1,200 or so subjects contributed by 6 global collaborators. Nearly every sample came with metadata listing a de-identified subject ID, COVID-19 status, age in years and sex. Where HLA class I and class II types were available, the types were taken from metadata supplied by the sample provider, not from assay-based typing.

TCRbeta CDR3 regions were amplified from genomic DNA by means of the immunoSEQ Assay, a bias-controlled multiplex PCR. For the original study's pipeline: Nucleated cell counts per sample were estimated from amplification of reference gene primers within the assay. Sequence reads were collapsed and filtered to measure the absolute abundance of every unique TCRbeta CDR3 rearrangement. For each sample, productive Simpson clonality was calculated by taking the square root of Simpson's diversity index across productive rearrangements. TCRdb provides this immuneACCESS table in a form limited to in-frame rearrangements. Some clones are lacking; in checked studies, under half of them reflect an unresolved V gene, and why the rest are absent is not known. V and J calls and clone size come straight from that table; D and trimming were deduced from the DNA. This sample comprises 200,000 to 300,000 clones, about 80% of them detected only once. The leading ten clones occupy over 8% of the sample.

The collaborating institutions used their own protocols to collect whole blood in K2EDTA tubes. For TCRbeta analysis, collaborator samples were shipped as frozen whole blood, as isolated PBMCs, or as DNA extracted from either sample type. The CDR3 spans 15 residues, from the cysteine through the phenylalanine. Of the read, only the CDR3 DNA is kept; its 45 bases are in frame from base 1. CDR1 and CDR2 (SGHNT, YYREEE) derive from the germline V gene (reference sequence). After removal of 0 bases from V and 8 bases from J, the junction retains 9 bases not matched to a gene. What the authors observed across the whole study: The quantity of clinical and demographic metadata differed by source and by participant and was supplied without curation.

Concerning this clone itself: This receptor's antigen is unknown. No base-level quality is on record; no much larger clone is a single base apart.

The sequenced material came from peripheral blood. The TCR was taken from an elderly woman with acute or convalescent COVID-19. The chain employs TRBV5-4 and TRBJ1-2, with TRBD1 matching 8 junction bases. The CDR3 region reads CASSLAGQDGGGYTF. DNA sequence: TGTGCCAGCAGCTTGGCGGGACAGGATGGAGGCGGCTACACCTTC.